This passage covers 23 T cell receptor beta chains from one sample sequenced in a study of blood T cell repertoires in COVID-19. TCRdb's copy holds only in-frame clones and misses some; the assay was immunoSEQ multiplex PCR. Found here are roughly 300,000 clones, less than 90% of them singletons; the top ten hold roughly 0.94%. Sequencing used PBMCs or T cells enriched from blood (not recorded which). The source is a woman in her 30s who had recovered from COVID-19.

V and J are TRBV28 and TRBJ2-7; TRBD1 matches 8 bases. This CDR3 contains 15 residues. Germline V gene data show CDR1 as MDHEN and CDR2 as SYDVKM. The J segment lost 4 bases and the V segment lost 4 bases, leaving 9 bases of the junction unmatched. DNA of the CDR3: TGTGCCAGCAGTTCCTCATGGACAGGGCGGTACGAGCAGTACTTC. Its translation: CASSSSWTGRYEQYF.

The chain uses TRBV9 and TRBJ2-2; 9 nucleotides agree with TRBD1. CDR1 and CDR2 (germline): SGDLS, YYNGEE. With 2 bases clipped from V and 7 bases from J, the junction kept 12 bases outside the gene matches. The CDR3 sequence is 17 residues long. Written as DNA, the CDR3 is TGTGCCAGCAGCGTCGCTTTACCGGGACAGGGTATCGGGGAGCTGTTTTTT. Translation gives CASSVALPGQGIGELFF. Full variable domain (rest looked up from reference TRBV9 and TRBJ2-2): DSGVTQTPKHLITATGQRVTLRCSPRSGDLSVYWYQQSLDQGLQFLIQYYNGEERAKGNILERFSAQQFPDLHSELNLSSLELGDSALYFCASSVALPGQGIGELFFGEGSRLTVL.

CDR3 sequence reads: CASSKMGLYNEQFF. CDR3 DNA sequence: TGTGCCAGCAGCAAGATGGGACTGTACAATGAGCAGTTCTTC. The chain links TRBV4-2 to TRBJ2-1; D may be TRBD2 (6 bases). Germline V gene data show CDR1 as LGHNA and CDR2 as YNFKEQ. The V end lost 5 bases, the J end lost 4 bases, and 12 bases lay between the germline ends. The CDR3 sequence is 14 residues long.

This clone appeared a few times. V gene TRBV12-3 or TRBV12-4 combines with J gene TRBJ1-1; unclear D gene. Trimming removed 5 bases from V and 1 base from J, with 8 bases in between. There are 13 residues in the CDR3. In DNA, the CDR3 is TGTGCCAGCAGTCGCGACACGAACACTGAAGCTTTCTTT. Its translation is CASSRDTNTEAFF.

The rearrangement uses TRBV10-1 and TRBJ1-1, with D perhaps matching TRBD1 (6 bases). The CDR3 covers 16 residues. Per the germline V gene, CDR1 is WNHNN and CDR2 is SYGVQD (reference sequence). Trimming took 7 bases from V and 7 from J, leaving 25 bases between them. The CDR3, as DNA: TGCGCCAGCACTAGAGGACAGTCTGGCCAGGTTTGTGAAGCTTTCTTT. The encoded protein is CASTRGQSGQVCEAFF.

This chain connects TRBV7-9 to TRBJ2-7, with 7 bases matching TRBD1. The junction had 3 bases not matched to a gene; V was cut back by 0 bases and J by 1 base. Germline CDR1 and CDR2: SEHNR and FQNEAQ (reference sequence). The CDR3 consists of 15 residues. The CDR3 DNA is TGTGCCAGCAGCTTAGCGGGGGACAGATCCTACGAGCAGTACTTC. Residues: CASSLAGDRSYEQYF.

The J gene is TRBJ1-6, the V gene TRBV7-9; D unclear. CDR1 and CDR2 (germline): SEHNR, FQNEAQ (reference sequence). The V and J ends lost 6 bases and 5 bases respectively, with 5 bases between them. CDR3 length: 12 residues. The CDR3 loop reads CASSPNNSPLHF. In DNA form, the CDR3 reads TGTGCCAGCAGTCCAAATAATTCACCCCTCCACTTT.

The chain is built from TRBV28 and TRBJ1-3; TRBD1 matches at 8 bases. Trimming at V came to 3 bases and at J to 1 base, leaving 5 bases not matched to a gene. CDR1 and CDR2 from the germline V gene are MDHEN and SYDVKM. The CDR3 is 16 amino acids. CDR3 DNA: TGTGCCAGCAGTTTTCAGGGGGCCTTTTCTGGAAACACCATATATTTT. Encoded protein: CASSFQGAFSGNTIYF.

Here the CDR3 DNA reads TGTGCCAGCAGCTTAGGGGGCGCGGGGACCTTAGCTTTCTTT. Its protein is CASSLGGAGTLAFF. The chain combines TRBV7-9 with TRBJ1-1; D may be TRBD1 (5 bases). The CDR3 extends over 14 amino acids. Germline V CDR1 and CDR2: SEHNR, FQNEAQ (reference sequence). V gave up 1 base and J gave up 10 bases, with 16 bases separating them.

The CDR3 DNA follows: TGTGCCAGCAGCCAAGATCGGAAGGGGCACACCATATATTTT. Amino acid sequence: CASSQDRKGHTIYF. The rearrangement links TRBV3-1 (or the pseudogene TRBV3-2) to TRBJ1-3, with TRBD1 as a possible D gene (5 bases). From germline, CDR1 is LGHDT and CDR2 YNNKEL (reference sequence). The CDR3 extends over 14 amino acids. Trimming took 0 bases from V and 8 from J, leaving 11 bases between them.

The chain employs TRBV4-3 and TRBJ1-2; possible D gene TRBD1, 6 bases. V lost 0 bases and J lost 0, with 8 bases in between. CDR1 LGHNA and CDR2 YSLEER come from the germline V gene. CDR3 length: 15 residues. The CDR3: CASSQEAGANYGYTF. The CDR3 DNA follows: TGCGCCAGCAGCCAAGAGGCAGGGGCTAACTATGGCTACACCTTC.

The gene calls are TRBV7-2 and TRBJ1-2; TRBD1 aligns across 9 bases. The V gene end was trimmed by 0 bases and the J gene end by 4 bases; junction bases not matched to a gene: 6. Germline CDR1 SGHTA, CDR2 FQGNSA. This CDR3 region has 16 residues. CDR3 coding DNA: TGTGCCAGCAGCTTAGCGCCCGGACAGGGGATCTATGGCTACACCTTC. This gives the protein CASSLAPGQGIYGYTF.

The CDR3 sequence is CASSLSTQLAGKYTDTQYF. The CDR3 bases are TGCGCCAGCAGCTTGAGTACTCAACTAGCGGGGAAATACACAGATACGCAGTATTTT. The gene calls are TRBV5-1 and TRBJ2-3; 10 bases align to TRBD2. The CDR3 spans 19 residues. Unmatched junction bases numbered 13, after V lost 1 base and J lost 2 bases. The germline gives CDR1 SGHRS, CDR2 YFSETQ.

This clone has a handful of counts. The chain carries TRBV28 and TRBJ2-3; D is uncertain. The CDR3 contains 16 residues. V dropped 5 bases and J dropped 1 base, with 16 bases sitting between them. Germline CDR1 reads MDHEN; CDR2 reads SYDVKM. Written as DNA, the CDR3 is TGTGCCAGCAGTAAGGTGGCAGGATCAGGCACAGATACGCAGTATTTT. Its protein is CASSKVAGSGTDTQYF. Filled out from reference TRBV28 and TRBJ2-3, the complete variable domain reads DVKVTQSSRYLVKRTGEKVFLECVQDMDHENMFWYRQDPGLGLRLIYFSYDVKMKEKGDIPEGYSVSREKKERFSLILESASTNQTSMYLCASSKVAGSGTDTQYFGPGTRLTVL.

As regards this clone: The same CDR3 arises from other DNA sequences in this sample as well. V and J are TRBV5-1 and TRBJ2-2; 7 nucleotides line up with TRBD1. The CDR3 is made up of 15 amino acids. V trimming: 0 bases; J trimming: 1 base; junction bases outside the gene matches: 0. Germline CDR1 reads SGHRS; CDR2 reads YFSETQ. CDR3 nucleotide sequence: TGCGCCAGCAGCTTGGGACAGGGGAACACCGGGGAGCTGTTTTTT. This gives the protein CASSLGQGNTGELFF.

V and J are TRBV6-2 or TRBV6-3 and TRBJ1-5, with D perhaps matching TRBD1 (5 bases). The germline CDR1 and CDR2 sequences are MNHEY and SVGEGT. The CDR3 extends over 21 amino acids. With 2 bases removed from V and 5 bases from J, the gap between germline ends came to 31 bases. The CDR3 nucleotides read TGTGCCAGCAGTTACGGTATGGGCTCTCGCGGCAGGGCCCTCCGAGATCAGCCCCAGCATTTT. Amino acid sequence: CASSYGMGSRGRALRDQPQHF.

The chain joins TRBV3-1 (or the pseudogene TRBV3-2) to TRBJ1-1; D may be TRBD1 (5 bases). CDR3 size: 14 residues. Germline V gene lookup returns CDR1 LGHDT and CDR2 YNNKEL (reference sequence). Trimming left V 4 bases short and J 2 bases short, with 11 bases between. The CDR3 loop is CASSRLQANTEAFF. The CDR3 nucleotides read TGTGCCAGCAGCCGCCTACAGGCAAACACTGAAGCTTTCTTT.

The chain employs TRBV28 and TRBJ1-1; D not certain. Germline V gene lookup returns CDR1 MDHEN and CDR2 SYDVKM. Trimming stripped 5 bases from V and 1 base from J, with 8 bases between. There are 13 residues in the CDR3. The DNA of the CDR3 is TGTGCCAGCAGTCGGCAGCGGAACACTGAAGCTTTCTTT. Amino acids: CASSRQRNTEAFF.

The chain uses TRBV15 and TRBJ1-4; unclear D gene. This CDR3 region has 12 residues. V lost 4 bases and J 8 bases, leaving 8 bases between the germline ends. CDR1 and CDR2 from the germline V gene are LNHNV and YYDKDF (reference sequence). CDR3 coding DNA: TGTGCCACCAGCACCGCGGGAGAAAAACTGTTTTTT. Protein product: CATSTAGEKLFF.

The DNA of the CDR3 is TGCGCCAGCGGGGAGGGGACAGATACGCAGTATTTT. Its protein product is CASGEGTDTQYF. The chain uses TRBV10-1 and TRBJ2-3; 7 nucleotides match TRBD2. The V gene end was trimmed by 8 bases and the J gene end by 3 bases; junction bases not matched to a gene: 2. The CDR3 is 12 residues long. Looked up from germline, CDR1 is WNHNN and CDR2 is SYGVQD (reference sequence).

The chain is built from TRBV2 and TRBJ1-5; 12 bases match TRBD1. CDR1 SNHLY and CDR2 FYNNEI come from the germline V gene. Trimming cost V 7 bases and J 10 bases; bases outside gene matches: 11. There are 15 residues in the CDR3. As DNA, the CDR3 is TGTGCCAGCAAGCCGGGACAGGGGGCGGCGGCACCCCAGCATTTT. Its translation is CASKPGQGAAAPQHF.

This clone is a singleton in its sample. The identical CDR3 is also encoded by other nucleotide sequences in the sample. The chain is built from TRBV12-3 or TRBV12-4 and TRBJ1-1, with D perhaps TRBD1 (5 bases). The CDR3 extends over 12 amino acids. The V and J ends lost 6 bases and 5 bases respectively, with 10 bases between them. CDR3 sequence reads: CASSPGGTEAFF. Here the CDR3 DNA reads TGTGCCAGCAGCCCGGGGGGGACTGAAGCTTTCTTT.

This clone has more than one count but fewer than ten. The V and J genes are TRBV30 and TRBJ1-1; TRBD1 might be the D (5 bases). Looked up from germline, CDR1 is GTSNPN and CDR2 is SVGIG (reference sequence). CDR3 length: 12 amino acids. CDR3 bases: TGTGCTGTGGACAAAAAGAACACTGAAGCTTTCTTT. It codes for CAVDKKNTEAFF.